The source of this T cell receptor beta chain is a study of T cell responses to AZD1222 COVID-19 vaccine. Study observations and caveats: Possibly, clonal diversity was underestimated; donors were largely white British and included more females. Variant regions that are unmutated are reportedly the target of nearly half of spike-specific TCRs. CD4 TCRs associated with vaccination spanned spike, dominating at 160-218 and 743-854.

CDR1 SGHTA and CDR2 FQGNSA come from the germline V gene. V was pared by 5 bases and J by 1 base, with 5 bases between. The CDR3 consists of 12 residues. As to this clone: Its antigen is currently unknown.

Here immunoSEQ multiplex PCR was the method, and the copy in TCRdb shows in-frame clones only, minus some. The sample holds some 140,000 clones, approximately 85% seen once. The sequence came from an adult who received the AZD1222 COVID-19 vaccine. The chain recombines TRBV7-2 with TRBJ1-1; D is unclear. Sequencing used peripheral blood, obtained 28 days after the second AZD1222 dose. The CDR3: CASSRGNTEAFF. The CDR3 nucleotides are TGTGCCAGCAGCCGGGGGAACACTGAAGCTTTCTTT.